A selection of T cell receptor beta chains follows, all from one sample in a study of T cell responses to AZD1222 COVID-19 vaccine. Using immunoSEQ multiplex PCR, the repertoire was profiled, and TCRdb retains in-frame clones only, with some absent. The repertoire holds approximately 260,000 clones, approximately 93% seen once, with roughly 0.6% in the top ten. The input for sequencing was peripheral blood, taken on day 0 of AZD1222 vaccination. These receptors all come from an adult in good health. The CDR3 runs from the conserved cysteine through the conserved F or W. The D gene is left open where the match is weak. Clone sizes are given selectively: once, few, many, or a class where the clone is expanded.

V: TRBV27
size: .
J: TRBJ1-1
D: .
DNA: TGTGCCAGCAGTCCCTCGGGCCCGGGGACTGAAGCTTTCTTT
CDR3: CASSPSGPGTEAFF

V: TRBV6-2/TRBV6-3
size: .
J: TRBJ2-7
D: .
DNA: TGTGCCAGCAGCCCCCGGGCCACCTACGAGCAGTACTTC
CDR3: CASSPRATYEQYF

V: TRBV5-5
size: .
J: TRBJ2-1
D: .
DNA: TGTGCCAGCAGCTCTAGGATTAGCCTTGAGGATGAGCAGTTCTTC
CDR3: CASSSRISLEDEQFF

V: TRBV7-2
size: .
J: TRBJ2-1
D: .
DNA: TGTGCCAGCAGCCTTTCCGGGTCAAGCTCCTACAATGAGCAGTTCTTC
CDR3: CASSLSGSSSYNEQFF

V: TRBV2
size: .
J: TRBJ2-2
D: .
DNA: TGTGCCAGCACTTATTCCGGGGAGCTGTTTTTT
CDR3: CASTYSGELFF

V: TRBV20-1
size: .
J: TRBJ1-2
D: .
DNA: TGCAGTGCTAGTGGGGGTGGCTATGGCTACACCTTC
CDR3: CSASGGGYGYTF

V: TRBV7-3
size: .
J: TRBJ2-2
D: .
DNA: TGTGCCAGCAGCTCACAGGGAGCCGGGGAGCTGTTTTTT
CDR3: CASSSQGAGELFF

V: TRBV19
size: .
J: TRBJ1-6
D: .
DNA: TGTGCCAGTAGTATGGGTGGAGGGGACAATTCACCCCTCCACTTT
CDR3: CASSMGGGDNSPLHF

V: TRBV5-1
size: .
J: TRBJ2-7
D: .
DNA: TGCGCCAGCAGCTCCGGACAGTCGAGGGAGCAGTACTTC
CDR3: CASSSGQSREQYF

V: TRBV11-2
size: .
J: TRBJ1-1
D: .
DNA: TGTGCCAGCAGCTTAGCTCTTTTGAACACTGAAGCTTTCTTT
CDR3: CASSLALLNTEAFF

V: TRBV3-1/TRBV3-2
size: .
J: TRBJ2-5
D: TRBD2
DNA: TGTGCCAGCAGCCAAGATACACTAGCGGTCCAAGAGACCCAGTACTTC
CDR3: CASSQDTLAVQETQYF

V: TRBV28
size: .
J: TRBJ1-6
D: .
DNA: TGTGCCACTCGGGACTTTCTGCCCGGCTCCTATAATTCACCCCTCCACTTT
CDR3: CATRDFLPGSYNSPLHF

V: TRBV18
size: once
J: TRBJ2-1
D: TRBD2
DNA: TGTGCCAGCTCACCACTAGCGGGAGGTAACCATGAGCAGTTCTTC
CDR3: CASSPLAGGNHEQFF

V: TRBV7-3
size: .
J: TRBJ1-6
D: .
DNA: TGTGCCAGCAGCTTACAGGTCGGGGGTTCACCCCTCCACTTT
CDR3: CASSLQVGGSPLHF

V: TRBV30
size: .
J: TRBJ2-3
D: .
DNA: TGTGCCTGGAGTGTAGCCCGCCCCGGTACGCAGTATTTT
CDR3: CAWSVARPGTQYF

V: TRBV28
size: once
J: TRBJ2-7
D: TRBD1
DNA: TGTGCCAGCAGGCGGGGACAGGCCTACGAGCAGTACTTC
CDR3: CASRRGQAYEQYF

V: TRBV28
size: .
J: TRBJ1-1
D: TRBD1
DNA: TGTGCCAGCAGTGATCCGGGACAGGGCCACACTGAAGCTTTCTTT
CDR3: CASSDPGQGHTEAFF

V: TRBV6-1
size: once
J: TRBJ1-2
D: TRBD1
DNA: TGTGCCAGCAGTGAAGTTAGACAGGGTAGGGAGCACACCTTC
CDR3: CASSEVRQGREHTF

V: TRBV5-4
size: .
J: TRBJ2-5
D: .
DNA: TGTGCCAGCAGCCCCCGCAGGGGTGGCGAGACCCAGTACTTC
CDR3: CASSPRRGGETQYF

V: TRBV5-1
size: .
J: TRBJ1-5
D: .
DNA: TGCGCCAGCAGCCCCGGGGGGACGGACAATCAGCCCCAGCATTTT
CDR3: CASSPGGTDNQPQHF

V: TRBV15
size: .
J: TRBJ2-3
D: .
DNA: TGTGCCACCAGCGCTAGACTTCTACGCGGCACAGATACGCAGTATTTT
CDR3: CATSARLLRGTDTQYF

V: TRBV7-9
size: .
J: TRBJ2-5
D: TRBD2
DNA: TGTGCCAGCAGCCGGGAACTAGCGGACCAAGAGACCCAGTACTTC
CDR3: CASSRELADQETQYF

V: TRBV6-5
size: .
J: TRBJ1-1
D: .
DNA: TGTGCCAGCAAACCAGCGAACCTGAACACTGAAGCTTTCTTT
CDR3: CASKPANLNTEAFF

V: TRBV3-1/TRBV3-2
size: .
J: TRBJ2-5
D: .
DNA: TGTGCCAGCAGCCACAGGGAAGGGGAGACCCAGTACTTC
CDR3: CASSHREGETQYF

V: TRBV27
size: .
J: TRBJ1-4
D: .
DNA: TGTGCCAGCAGTTCCTCTTGGGCGGCAATAAATGAAAAACTGTTTTTT
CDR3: CASSSSWAAINEKLFF

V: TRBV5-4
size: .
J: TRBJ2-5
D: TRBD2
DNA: TGTGCCAGCAGTACCCGTGGGGGGGAGGCGACCCAGTACTTC
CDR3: CASSTRGGEATQYF

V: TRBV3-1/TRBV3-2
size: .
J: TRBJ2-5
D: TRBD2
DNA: TGTGCCAGCAGCCAAGAACCCGGGGGGTATGGAGAGACCCAGTACTTC
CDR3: CASSQEPGGYGETQYF

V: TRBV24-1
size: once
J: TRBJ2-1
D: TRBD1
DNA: TGTGCCACCAGTGATTTGCCTTGGACAGGCGACAATGAGCAGTTCTTC
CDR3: CATSDLPWTGDNEQFF

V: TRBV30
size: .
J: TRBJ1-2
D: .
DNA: TGTGCCTGGGGGGGTCCCACGCGAGGCTACACCTTC
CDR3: CAWGGPTRGYTF

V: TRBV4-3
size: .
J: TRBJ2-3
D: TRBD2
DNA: TGCGCCAGCAGCCAAGACATCGGAGGGACTAGGAGTAATACGCAGTATTTT
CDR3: CASSQDIGGTRSNTQYF

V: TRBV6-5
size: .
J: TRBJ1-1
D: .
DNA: TGTGCCAGCAGGAAAGCAGTTGGGGTGAACACTGAAGCTTTCTTT
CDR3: CASRKAVGVNTEAFF

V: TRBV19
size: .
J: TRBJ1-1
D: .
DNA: TGTGCCAGTAGCAGGGGTGTTAACACTGAAGCTTTCTTT
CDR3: CASSRGVNTEAFF

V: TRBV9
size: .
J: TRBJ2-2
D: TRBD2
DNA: TGTGCCAGCAGCGTAAACCTAGCGGGAGGGAACACCGGGGAGCTGTTTTTT
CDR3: CASSVNLAGGNTGELFF

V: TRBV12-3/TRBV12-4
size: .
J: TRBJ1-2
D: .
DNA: TGTGCCCCGGGGGGGGCAGGATATGGCTACACCTTC
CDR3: CAPGGAGYGYTF

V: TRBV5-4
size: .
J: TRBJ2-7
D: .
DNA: TGTGCCAGCAGCCAGTTTGGGGGCAAGGGGGAGCAGTACTTC
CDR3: CASSQFGGKGEQYF

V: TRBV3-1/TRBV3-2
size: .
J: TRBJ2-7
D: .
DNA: TGTGCCAGCAGTTCCGGGTCTAGTGAGCAGTACTTC
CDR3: CASSSGSSEQYF

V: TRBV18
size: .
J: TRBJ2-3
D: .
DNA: TGTGCCAGCTCACCAAATCAGAGGGGCACAGATACGCAGTATTTT
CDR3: CASSPNQRGTDTQYF

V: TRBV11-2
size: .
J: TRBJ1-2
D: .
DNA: TGTGCCAGCAGCCTAGGACACACGCGTCCTAACTATGGCTACACCTTC
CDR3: CASSLGHTRPNYGYTF

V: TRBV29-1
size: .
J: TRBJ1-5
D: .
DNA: TGCAGCGTCCCTCCCCCTCGAGGACAGTCGGGCAATCAGCCCCAGCATTTT
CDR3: CSVPPPRGQSGNQPQHF

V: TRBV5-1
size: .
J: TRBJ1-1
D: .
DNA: TGCGCCACCTCCCCCGCGACGAACACTGAAGCTTTCTTT
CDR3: CATSPATNTEAFF

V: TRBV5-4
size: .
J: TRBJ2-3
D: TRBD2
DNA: TGTGCCAGCAGCCGGACTAGCGGGGGAACAGATACGCAGTATTTT
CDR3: CASSRTSGGTDTQYF

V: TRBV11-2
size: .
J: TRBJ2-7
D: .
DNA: TGTGCCAGCAGATTCTCCGGCCGGGGGCAGACCTACGAGCAGTACTTC
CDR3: CASRFSGRGQTYEQYF

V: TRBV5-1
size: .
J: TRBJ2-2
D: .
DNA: TGCGCCAGCAGCTTGGACGGTTTCGGTAGCGGTGACACCGGGGAGCTGTTTTTT
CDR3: CASSLDGFGSGDTGELFF

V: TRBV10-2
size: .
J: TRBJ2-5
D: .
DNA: TGCGCCAGCACCCCCGATAAGACCCAGTACTTC
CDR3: CASTPDKTQYF

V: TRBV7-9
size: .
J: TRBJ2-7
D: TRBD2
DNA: TGTGCCAGCAGCTCAAGCGGGAACCCCTACGAGCAGTACTTC
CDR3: CASSSSGNPYEQYF

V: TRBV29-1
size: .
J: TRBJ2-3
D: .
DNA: TGCAGCGTTGCGGTCCTACCCAGGAGTGCAGATACGCAGTATTTT
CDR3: CSVAVLPRSADTQYF

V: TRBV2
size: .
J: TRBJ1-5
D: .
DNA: TGTGCCAGCAGTGAGCAGCCTACTAGCAATCAGCCCCAGCATTTT
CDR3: CASSEQPTSNQPQHF

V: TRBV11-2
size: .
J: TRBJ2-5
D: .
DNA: TGTGCCAGCAGCTTCACAGGCCAAGAGACCCAGTACTTC
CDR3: CASSFTGQETQYF

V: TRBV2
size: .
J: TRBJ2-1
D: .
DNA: TGTGCCAGCAGTGGGGCGCAAGAACAGTTCTTC
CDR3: CASSGAQEQFF

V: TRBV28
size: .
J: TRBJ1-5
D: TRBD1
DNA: TGTGCCAGCGTGGCCAGGGGGAAGAGGGATCAGCCCCAGCATTTT
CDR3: CASVARGKRDQPQHF

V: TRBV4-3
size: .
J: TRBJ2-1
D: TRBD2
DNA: TGCGCCAGCAGCCAGCTAGCGGGAAGCTCCTACAATGAGCAGTTCTTC
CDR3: CASSQLAGSSYNEQFF